This TCR beta chain was found in a study of Ad26.COV2.S vaccination and SARS-CoV-2 variants. Stated treatment: roughly 20 received Ad26.COV2.S at low or high dose, single or two shots; roughly five received placebo; per-sample allocation not given. Specimen acquisition occurred on day 63 following the initial vaccine or placebo injection. The method was immunoSEQ multiplex PCR; TCRdb's version includes in-frame clones alone and lacks a portion of them. This table holds 380,000 or so clones, around nine tenths found once. The CDR3 sequence is 15 residues long. Germline CDR1 reads SGHRS; CDR2 reads YFSETQ. With 0 bases removed from V and 5 bases from J, the gap between germline ends came to 9 bases.

The input for sequencing was peripheral blood, taken in a trial of Ad26.COV2.S vaccine versus placebo. The sequence derives from a person aged 18-60 years who received the Ad26.COV2.S COVID-19 vaccine or a placebo. V is TRBV5-1 and J is TRBJ1-6; D unclear. As DNA, the CDR3 is TGCGCCAGCAGCTTGGATCGGGCCAATAATTCACCCCTCCACTTT. Protein product: CASSLDRANNSPLHF.